This entry concerns a single TCR beta chain. Sequencing was performed with immunoSEQ multiplex PCR; in TCRdb, only in-frame clones are kept and a portion is missing. The table has 40,000 or so clones, 86% seen once. The sample is drawn from a study of sequential checkpoint blockade in melanoma. The CDR3 sequence is 14 residues long. Trimming removed 6 bases from V and 5 bases from J; junction bases left unmatched: 7. Germline V gene lookup returns CDR1 LNHDA and CDR2 SQIVND (reference sequence). Treatment indicated: randomized to nivolumab then ipilimumab (arm A) or the reverse (arm B). Patients had received no earlier DNA-damaging chemotherapy.

This clonotype was obtained from a human donor with melanoma. V usage is TRBV19 and J usage is TRBJ2-7, with 10 bases identical to TRBD2. Sample: CD8+ T cells sorted from blood (inferred from file names), taken from a patient given nivolumab and ipilimumab in sequence. In DNA form, the CDR3 reads TGTGCCAGTAGATCTAGCGGGAGTAGGCACGAGCAGTACTTC. Protein product: CASRSSGSRHEQYF. The full variable domain, its missing parts supplied by reference TRBV19 and TRBJ2-7, is DGGITQSPKYLFRKEGQNVTLSCEQNLNHDAMYWYRQDPGQGLRLIYYSQIVNDFQKGDIAEGYSVSREKKESFPLTVTSAQKNPTAFYLCASRSSGSRHEQYFGPGTRLTVT.